This T cell receptor beta chain emerged from a study of T-cell reconstitution after alpha-beta-depleted transplantation in children. This clonotype was found a few times. No antigen is known for it. Findings and limits, study-wide: Reportedly, only several hundred clones from non-depleted graft cells drove alpha-beta T-cell counts at about two months. Hyperexpanded clones declined; after one year, newly produced T cells mostly supplied diversity.

The TCRbeta library was prepared with unique molecular identifiers. TCRdb analysed the PCR reads with MiXCR anew, one entry per CDR3 protein. The sample holds approximately 150,000 distinct CDR3 sequences, around 8.5% seen once. This receptor was identified in a female patient aged 2-9 years who had a stem cell transplant for congenital amegakaryocytic thrombocytopenia, so the T cells may come from the graft donor. The input for sequencing was PBMCs, mostly from graft donor cells, taken 180 days after TCRalphabeta/CD19-depleted stem cell transplant.

CDR3 DNA: TGTGCCAGCAGTTACCATAGGACTAGCGGGACGATCAATGAGCAGTTCTTC. Its translation is CASSYHRTSGTINEQFF. V and J are TRBV6-2 or TRBV6-3 and TRBJ2-1; 12 bases fit TRBD2. Germline CDR1 and CDR2: MNHEY and SVGEGT. With V trimmed by 2 bases and J by 6 bases, 8 bases remained unmatched. The CDR3 spans 17 residues.